The source of this T cell receptor beta chain is a study of Tregs in tolerant kidney transplant recipients. Method: immunoSEQ multiplex PCR; TCRdb's copy keeps in-frame clones and lacks some. This table holds around 19,000 clones, 65% to 90% found once. The count of this clone is one. The CDR3 has 17 amino acids. The germline V and J ends were trimmed by 0 bases and 15 bases, with 27 bases remaining between them. Germline V gene lookup returns CDR1 SNHLY and CDR2 FYNNEI. This chain links TRBV2 with TRBJ2-1; D ambiguous. The sequenced sample consisted of Tregs from blood. The receptor's source is a human donor in good health. The CDR3 DNA follows: TGTGCCAGCAGTGAAGCGCTTCTTCGGATCACCCACAAAGGGCGGTTCTTC. Translation gives CASSEALLRITHKGRFF.